This is a list of T cell receptor beta chains from one sample in a study of spatial heterogeneity in lung cancer. Using its own MiXCR run on the 5' RACE reads, TCRdb lists one record per CDR3 protein. This sample has just over 70,000 distinct CDR3 sequences, with about 8.2% found just once. The specimen comprised PBMCs, sampled at follow-up. The source is a female donor with early-stage non-small cell lung cancer. The CDR3 runs from the conserved cysteine through the conserved F or W. The D gene is left open where the match is weak. Clone size, where shown, is once, few, many, or a class for clones that have expanded.

.	16	TRBJ2-7	TRBV7-9	.	TGTGCCAGCAGCTTATCCGTGGGCAGCAACCCTTACGAGCAGTACTTC	CASSLSVGSNPYEQYF
many	13	TRBJ1-2	TRBV3-1	.	TGTGCCAGCAGCCGGGAACAGGGAGGTGGCTACACCTTC	CASSREQGGGYTF
many	15	TRBJ2-1	TRBV5-4	.	TGTGCCAGCAGTCAGGGGCCTAGCTCCTACAATGAGCAGTTCTTC	CASSQGPSSYNEQFF
many	13	TRBJ2-3	TRBV7-3	.	TGTGCCAGCAGCCCCCGGACTACAAAGACGCAGTATTTT	CASSPRTTKTQYF
many	16	TRBJ2-1	TRBV10-3	TRBD2	TGTGCCATCAGTGAGTACACTAGCGGGAGGGAGAATGAGCAGTTCTTC	CAISEYTSGRENEQFF
many	15	TRBJ2-6	TRBV27	.	TGTGCCAGCAGAGCCAGGGGAACTGGGGCCAACGTCCTGACTTTC	CASRARGTGANVLTF
.	13	TRBJ1-1	TRBV10-3	.	TGTGCCATCAGGAGGGAAGAGAACACTGAAGCTTTCTTT	CAIRREENTEAFF
.	13	TRBJ2-7	TRBV28	.	TGTGCCAGCGCAGTCGGGAGAGCCTACGAGCAGTACTTC	CASAVGRAYEQYF
many	14	TRBJ2-1	TRBV5-4	.	TGTGCCAGCAGCTCCAAAATGGAGTACAATGAGCAGTTCTTC	CASSSKMEYNEQFF
.	14	TRBJ2-3	TRBV2	.	TGTGCCAGCAGTGAAGTCAGCCTCAGAGATACGCAGTATTTT	CASSEVSLRDTQYF
many	15	TRBJ2-3	TRBV5-1	TRBD1	TGCGCCAGCAGCTTGGCGGGGACAGGGGCAGATACGCAGTATTTT	CASSLAGTGADTQYF
many	15	TRBJ2-1	TRBV18	.	TGTGCCAGCTCACCATCGGGGAATGCCTACAATGAGCAGTTCTTC	CASSPSGNAYNEQFF
many	14	TRBJ2-7	TRBV3-1	TRBD2	TGTGCCAGCAGAGCAAGCGGGATCTCCTACGAGCAGTACTTC	CASRASGISYEQYF
many	15	TRBJ2-1	TRBV2	TRBD2	TGTGCCAGCAGTCCCGGGACTAGTGGGGGGAATGAGCAGTTCTTC	CASSPGTSGGNEQFF
.	15	TRBJ1-5	TRBV12-3/TRBV12-4	.	TGTGCCAGCAGCCCGCGCGGGGTTAGCAATCAGCCCCAGCATTTT	CASSPRGVSNQPQHF
many	13	TRBJ2-2	TRBV5-1	.	TGCGCCAGCAGTTTGGGTACGACCGGGGAGCTGTTTTTT	CASSLGTTGELFF
many	16	TRBJ2-7	TRBV6-5	TRBD2	TGTGCCAGCAGTTACTCCCTCGCGGGAGACTACTACGAGCAGTACTTC	CASSYSLAGDYYEQYF
many	15	TRBJ2-7	TRBV7-8	.	TGTGCCAGCAGCTTAGTAGCGGCGCTCTCCTACGAGCAGTACTTC	CASSLVAALSYEQYF
many	15	TRBJ1-5	TRBV6-5	TRBD1	TGTGCCAGCGGAGCTTCAGGGGGTAGCAATCAGCCCCAGCATTTT	CASGASGGSNQPQHF
.	13	TRBJ2-7	TRBV28	.	TGTGCCAGCAGCCCCCCCGACAGTACCGAGCAGTACTTC	CASSPPDSTEQYF
many	13	TRBJ1-1	TRBV28	TRBD1	TGTGCCAGCAGTTCGGGACAGGGACACGAAGCTTTCTTT	CASSSGQGHEAFF
many	13	TRBJ2-5	TRBV11-2	.	TGTGCCAGCAGCTTAGATAGGCGGCGAACCCAGTACTTC	CASSLDRRRTQYF
many	18	TRBJ1-5	TRBV12-3/TRBV12-4	TRBD1	TGTGCCAGCAGTGCTGTGGACAGGGCAGAGTATAGCAATCAGCCCCAGCATTTT	CASSAVDRAEYSNQPQHF
.	15	TRBJ2-7	TRBV16	.	TGTGCCAGCAGCCACCCGCTGAGCGGGCCGAAAGAGCAGTACTTC	CASSHPLSGPKEQYF